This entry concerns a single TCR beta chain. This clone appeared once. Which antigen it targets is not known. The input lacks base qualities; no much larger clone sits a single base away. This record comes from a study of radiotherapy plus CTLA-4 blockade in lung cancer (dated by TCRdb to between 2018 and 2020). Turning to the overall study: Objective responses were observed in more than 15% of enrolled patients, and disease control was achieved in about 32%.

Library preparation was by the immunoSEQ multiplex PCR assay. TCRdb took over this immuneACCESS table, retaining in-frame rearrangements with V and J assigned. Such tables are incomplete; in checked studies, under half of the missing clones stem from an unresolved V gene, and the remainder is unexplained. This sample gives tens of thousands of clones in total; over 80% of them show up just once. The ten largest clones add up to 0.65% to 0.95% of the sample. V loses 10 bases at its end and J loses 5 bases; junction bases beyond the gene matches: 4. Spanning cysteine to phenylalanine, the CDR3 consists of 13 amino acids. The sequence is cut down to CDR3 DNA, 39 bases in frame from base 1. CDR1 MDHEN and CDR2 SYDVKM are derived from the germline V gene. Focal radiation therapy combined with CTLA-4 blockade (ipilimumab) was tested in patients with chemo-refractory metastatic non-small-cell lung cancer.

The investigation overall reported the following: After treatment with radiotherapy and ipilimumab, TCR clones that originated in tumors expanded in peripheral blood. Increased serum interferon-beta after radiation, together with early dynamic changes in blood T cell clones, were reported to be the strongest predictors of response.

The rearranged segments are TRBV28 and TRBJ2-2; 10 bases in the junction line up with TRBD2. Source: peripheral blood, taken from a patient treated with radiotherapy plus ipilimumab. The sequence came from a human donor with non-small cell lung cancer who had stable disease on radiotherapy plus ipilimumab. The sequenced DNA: TGTGCCACCACTAGCGGGGAAACCGGGGAGCTGTTTTTT. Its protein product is CATTSGETGELFF.